This T cell receptor beta chain was identified during a study of shared clonotypes between healthy human individuals. Study results and caveats: Only blood was sampled, and tissue TCR repertoires likely differ from blood ones.

Authors' methods: Filtering differed, since immunoSEQ gave only junction sequences and no quality scores. Clones were sequenced by immunoSEQ multiplex PCR, and TCRdb holds only the in-frame ones, with some missing. V and J calls and clone size are as listed in that table; D and trimming were resolved from the DNA. The repertoire includes 1.6 million or so clones, 98% of them detected once, and roughly 0.36% sits in the top ten. Details on this clone: The antigen remains undetermined.

Germline lookup yields CDR1 MDHEN and CDR2 SYDVKM. Trimming shortened V by 2 bases and J by 3 bases, and 11 bases separated the two germline ends. CDR3 length: 15 residues. The receptor was isolated from a man aged 25-45 years in good health. V gene TRBV28 combines with J gene TRBJ1-5; D gene ambiguous. Sequences were obtained from naive CD4+ T cells sorted from blood. Subset given: CD45RA+ positively selected. CDR3 in DNA: TGTGCCAGCAGTTTAATCCCCACCCCCAATCAGCCCCAGCATTTT. Translating gives CASSLIPTPNQPQHF. Combining the CDR3 with reference TRBV28 and TRBJ1-5 gives the whole variable domain DVKVTQSSRYLVKRTGEKVFLECVQDMDHENMFWYRQDPGLGLRLIYFSYDVKMKEKGDIPEGYSVSREKKERFSLILESASTNQTSMYLCASSLIPTPNQPQHFGDGTRLSIL.